This entry features one TCR beta chain sequence. The entry originates in a study of blood T cells in healthy people across ages. For the second PCR, which ran for 7 to 11 cycles, a sample-barcoded 5' primer and a J-beta primer mix were used. A template-switch adaptor that had 12 random nucleotides put a tag on each cDNA molecule. Every sample returned 3 million or more CDR3-containing paired-end reads. TCRdb analysed the 5' RACE reads with MiXCR anew, one entry per CDR3 protein. The sample holds some 640,000 distinct CDR3 sequences; more than 40% are singletons and the top ten take roughly 34%. The germline V gene encodes CDR1 GTSNPN and CDR2 SVGIG (reference sequence). The CDR3 is 14 amino acids. The V and J ends lost 4 bases and 3 bases respectively, with 16 bases between them.

The rearrangement links TRBV30 to TRBJ2-7, with D perhaps matching TRBD2 (6 bases). Specimen: blood. The receptor was derived from a woman aged 60-75 years in good health. The CDR3 DNA reads TGTGCCTGGACCAGCCCGGGACTCTTCTACGAGCAGTACTTC. This sequence encodes CAWTSPGLFYEQYF.